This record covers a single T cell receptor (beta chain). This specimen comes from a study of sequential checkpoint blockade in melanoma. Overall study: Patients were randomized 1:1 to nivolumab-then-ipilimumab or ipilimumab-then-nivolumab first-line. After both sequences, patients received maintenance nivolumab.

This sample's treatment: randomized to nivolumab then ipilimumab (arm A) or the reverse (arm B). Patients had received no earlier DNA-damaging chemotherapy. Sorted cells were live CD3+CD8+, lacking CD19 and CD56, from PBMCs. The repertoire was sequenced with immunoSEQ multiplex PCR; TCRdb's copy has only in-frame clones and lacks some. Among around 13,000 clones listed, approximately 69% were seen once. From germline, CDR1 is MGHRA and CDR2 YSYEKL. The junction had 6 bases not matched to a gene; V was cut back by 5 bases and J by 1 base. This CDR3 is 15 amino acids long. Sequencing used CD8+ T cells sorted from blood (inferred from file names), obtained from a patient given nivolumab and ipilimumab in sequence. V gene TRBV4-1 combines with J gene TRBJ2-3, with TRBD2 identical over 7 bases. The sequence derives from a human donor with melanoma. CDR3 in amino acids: CASSYSSGRTDTQYF. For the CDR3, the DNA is TGCGCCAGCAGCTATTCTAGCGGCCGCACAGATACGCAGTATTTT.